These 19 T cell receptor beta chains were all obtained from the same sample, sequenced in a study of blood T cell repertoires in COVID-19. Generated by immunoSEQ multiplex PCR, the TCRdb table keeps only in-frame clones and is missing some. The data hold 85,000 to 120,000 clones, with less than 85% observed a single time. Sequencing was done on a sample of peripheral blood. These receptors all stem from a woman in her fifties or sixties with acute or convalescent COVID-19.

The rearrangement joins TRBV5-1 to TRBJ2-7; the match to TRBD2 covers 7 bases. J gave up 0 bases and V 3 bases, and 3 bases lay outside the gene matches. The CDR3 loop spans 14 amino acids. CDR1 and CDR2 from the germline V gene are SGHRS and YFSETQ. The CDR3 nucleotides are TGCGCCAGCAGCTCTAGCGGACTCTCCTACGAGCAGTACTTC. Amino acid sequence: CASSSSGLSYEQYF.

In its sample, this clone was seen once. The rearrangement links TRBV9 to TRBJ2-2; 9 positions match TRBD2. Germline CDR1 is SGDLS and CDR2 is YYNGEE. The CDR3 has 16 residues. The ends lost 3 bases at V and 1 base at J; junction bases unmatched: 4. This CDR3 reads CASSDRLAENTGELFF. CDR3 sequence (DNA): TGTGCCAGCAGCGACCGACTAGCGGAGAACACCGGGGAGCTGTTTTTT.

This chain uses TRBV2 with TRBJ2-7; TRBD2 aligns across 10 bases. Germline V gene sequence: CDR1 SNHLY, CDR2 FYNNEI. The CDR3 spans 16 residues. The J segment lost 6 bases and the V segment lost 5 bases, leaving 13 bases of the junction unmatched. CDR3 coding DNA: TGTGCCAGCAGTCCGAACCGGCTAGCGGGAGAGGCCGAGCAGTACTTC. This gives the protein CASSPNRLAGEAEQYF. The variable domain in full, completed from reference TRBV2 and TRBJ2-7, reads EPEVTQTPSHQVTQMGQEVILRCVPISNHLYFYWYRQILGQKVEFLVSFYNNEISEKSEIFDDQFSVERPDGSNFTLKIRSTKLEDSAMYFCASSPNRLAGEAEQYFGPGTRLTVT.

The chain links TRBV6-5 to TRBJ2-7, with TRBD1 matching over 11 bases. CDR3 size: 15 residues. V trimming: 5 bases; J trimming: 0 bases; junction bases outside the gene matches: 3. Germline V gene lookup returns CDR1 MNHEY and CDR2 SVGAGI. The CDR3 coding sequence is TGTGCCAGCAGTCAGGGACAGGGGGACTCCTACGAGCAGTACTTC. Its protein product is CASSQGQGDSYEQYF.

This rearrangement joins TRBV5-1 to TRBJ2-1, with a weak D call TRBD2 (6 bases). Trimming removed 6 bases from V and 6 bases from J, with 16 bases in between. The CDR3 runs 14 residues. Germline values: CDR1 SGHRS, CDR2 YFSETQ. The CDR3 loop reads CASKVELAANEQFF. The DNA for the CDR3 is TGCGCCAGCAAGGTAGAACTAGCTGCCAATGAGCAGTTCTTC.

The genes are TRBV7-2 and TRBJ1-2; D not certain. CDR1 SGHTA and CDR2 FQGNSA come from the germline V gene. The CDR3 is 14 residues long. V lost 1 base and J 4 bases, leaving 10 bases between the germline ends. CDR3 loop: CASSLGGPGYGYTF. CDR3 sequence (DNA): TGTGCCAGCAGCTTAGGAGGGCCTGGCTATGGCTACACCTTC.

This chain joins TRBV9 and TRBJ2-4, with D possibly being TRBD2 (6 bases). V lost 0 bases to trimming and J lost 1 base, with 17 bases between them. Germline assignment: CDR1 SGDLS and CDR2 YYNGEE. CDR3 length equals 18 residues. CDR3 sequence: CASSVGSGEILAKNIQYF. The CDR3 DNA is TGTGCCAGCAGCGTAGGATCGGGGGAGATTCTTGCCAAAAACATTCAGTACTTC.

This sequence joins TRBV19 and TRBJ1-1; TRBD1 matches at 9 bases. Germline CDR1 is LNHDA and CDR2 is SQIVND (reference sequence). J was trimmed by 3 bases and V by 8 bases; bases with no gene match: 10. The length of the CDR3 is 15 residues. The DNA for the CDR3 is TGTGCCAGTCTAGGGGACAGGGTGCGGGACACTGAAGCTTTCTTT. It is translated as CASLGDRVRDTEAFF.

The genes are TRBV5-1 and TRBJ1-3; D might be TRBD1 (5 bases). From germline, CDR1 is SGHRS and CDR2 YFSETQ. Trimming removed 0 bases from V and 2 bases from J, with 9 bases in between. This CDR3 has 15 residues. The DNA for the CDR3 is TGCGCCAGCAGCTTGGCCGGGGGGACTGGAAACACCATATATTTT. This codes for CASSLAGGTGNTIYF.

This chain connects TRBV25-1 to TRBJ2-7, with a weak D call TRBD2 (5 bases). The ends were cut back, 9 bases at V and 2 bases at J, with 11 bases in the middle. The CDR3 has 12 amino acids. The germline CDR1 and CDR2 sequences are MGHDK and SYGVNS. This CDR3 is CASSDGTYEQYF. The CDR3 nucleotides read TGTGCCAGTTCCGACGGGACCTACGAGCAGTACTTC.

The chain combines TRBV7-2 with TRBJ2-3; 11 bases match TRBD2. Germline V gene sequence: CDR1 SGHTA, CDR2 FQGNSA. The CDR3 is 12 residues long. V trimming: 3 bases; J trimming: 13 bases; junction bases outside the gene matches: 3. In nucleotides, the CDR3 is TGTGCCAGCAGCTTGACTAGCGGGGTAGAGTATTTT. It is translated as CASSLTSGVEYF.

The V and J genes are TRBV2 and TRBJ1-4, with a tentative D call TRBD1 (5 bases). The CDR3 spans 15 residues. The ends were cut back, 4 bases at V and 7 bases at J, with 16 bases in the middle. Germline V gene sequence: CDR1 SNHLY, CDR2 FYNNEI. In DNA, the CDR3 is TGTGCCAGCAGTGTTACAGAGGGGAGGACTGAAAAACTGTTTTTT. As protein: CASSVTEGRTEKLFF.

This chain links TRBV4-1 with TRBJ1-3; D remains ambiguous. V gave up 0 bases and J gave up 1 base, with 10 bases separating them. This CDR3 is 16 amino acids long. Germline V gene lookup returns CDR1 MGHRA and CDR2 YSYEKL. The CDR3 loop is CASSQDSRGSGNTIYF. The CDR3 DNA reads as TGCGCCAGCAGCCAAGATTCTCGGGGTTCTGGAAACACCATATATTTT.

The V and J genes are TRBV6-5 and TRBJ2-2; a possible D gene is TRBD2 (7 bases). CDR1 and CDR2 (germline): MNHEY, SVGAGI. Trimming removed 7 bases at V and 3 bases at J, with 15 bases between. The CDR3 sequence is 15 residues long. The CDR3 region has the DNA TGTGCCAGCAAATCCCTAGGGGGGGACACCGGGGAGCTGTTTTTT. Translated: CASKSLGGDTGELFF.

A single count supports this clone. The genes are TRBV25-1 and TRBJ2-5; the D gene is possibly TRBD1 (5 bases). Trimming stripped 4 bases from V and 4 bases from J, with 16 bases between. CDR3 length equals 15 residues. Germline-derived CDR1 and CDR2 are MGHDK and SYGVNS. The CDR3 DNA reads TGTGCCAGCAGTGCCTATCAGGGAACCCCAGAGACCCAGTACTTC. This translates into CASSAYQGTPETQYF.

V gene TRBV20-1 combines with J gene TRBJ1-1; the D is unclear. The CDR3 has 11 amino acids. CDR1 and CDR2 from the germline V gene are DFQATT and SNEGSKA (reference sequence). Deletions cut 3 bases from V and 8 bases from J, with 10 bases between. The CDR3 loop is CSASNAEEAFF. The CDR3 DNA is TGCAGTGCTAGTAACGCGGAGGAAGCTTTCTTT.

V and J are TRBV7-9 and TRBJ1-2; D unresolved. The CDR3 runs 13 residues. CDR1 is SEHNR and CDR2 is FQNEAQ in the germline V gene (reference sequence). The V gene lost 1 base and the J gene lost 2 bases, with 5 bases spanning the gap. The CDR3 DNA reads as TGTGCCAGCAGCTTAGAACAAAACTATGGCTACACCTTC. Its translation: CASSLEQNYGYTF.

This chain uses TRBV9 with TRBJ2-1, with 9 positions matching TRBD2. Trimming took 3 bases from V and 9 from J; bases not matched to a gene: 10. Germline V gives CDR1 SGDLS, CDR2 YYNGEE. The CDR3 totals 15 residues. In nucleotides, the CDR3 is TGTGCCAGCAGCGGGGTAGCGGGAGTCTCCGGTGAGCAGTTCTTC. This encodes CASSGVAGVSGEQFF.

This CDR3 reads CASSSTNGGADTQYF. The DNA of the CDR3 is TGTGCCAGCTCATCCACCAACGGGGGGGCGGATACGCAGTATTTT. The chain couples TRBV18 to TRBJ2-3; 8 bases are a match to TRBD2. The V segment lost 5 bases and the J segment 6 bases; nucleotides outside the gene matches: 10. Germline lookup yields CDR1 KGHSH and CDR2 LQKENI. CDR3 length equals 15 residues.